A few counts support the clone carrying this TCR beta chain. Its antigen is unidentified. The CDR3 sequence is 14 residues long. The germline gives CDR1 SGDLS, CDR2 YYNGEE. Deletions cut 5 bases from V and 3 bases from J, with 12 bases between. The record originates from a study of T cells in localized non-small cell lung cancer. Findings and limits, study-wide: Adjacent lung had a median about 60 of the 100 largest tumor clones.

Clones were sequenced by immunoSEQ multiplex PCR, and TCRdb holds only the in-frame ones, with some missing. The sample lists 2,500 to 3,000 clones, less than 25% seen once, with more than 15% in the top ten. This clonotype was sampled from a woman aged 40-69 years with stage I lung adenocarcinoma. Sequences were derived from lung tumor tissue, sampled before any cancer treatment. The rearrangement joins TRBV9 to TRBJ2-1; D remains ambiguous. As DNA, the CDR3 is TGTGCCAGCAGTTTGAGGACGGTCTACAATGAGCAGTTCTTC. Protein product: CASSLRTVYNEQFF.